This TCR beta chain was captured in a study of blood T cell repertoires in COVID-19. Clones were sequenced by immunoSEQ multiplex PCR, and TCRdb holds only the in-frame ones, with some missing. This table has about 150,000 clones, approximately 80% appearing once. The sequence was obtained from a woman in her sixties with acute or convalescent COVID-19. The sequencing sample was made of peripheral blood.

The CDR3 is CASSYREGGYGYTF. The CDR3 nucleotides are TGTGCCAGCAGTTACCGCGAAGGGGGATATGGCTACACCTTC. The chain couples TRBV6-5 to TRBJ1-2, with D perhaps matching TRBD1 (6 bases). CDR3 length: 14 residues. The V end lost 2 bases, the J end lost 5 bases, and 12 bases lay between the germline ends. CDR1 and CDR2 (germline): MNHEY, SVGAGI.